Below, 25 T cell receptor beta chains from the same sample are listed, as sequenced in a study of CD8 T cells in Susac syndrome. A quantity of about 0.45 to 1 ug RNA underwent reverse transcription using random hexamers. TCRdb reanalysed the immunoSEQ multiplex PCR reads using MiXCR and keeps one entry per CDR3 protein. Counted here are some 150,000 distinct CDR3 sequences, nearly 97% occurring once; the ten biggest clones make up over 0.12%. Sequencing input: CD8+ T cells from PBMCs. The receptor set was obtained from a human donor with multiple sclerosis.

This clonotype was recorded once. This chain links TRBV9 with TRBJ2-7, with D perhaps TRBD2 (5 bases). This CDR3 contains 15 residues. The ends were cut back, 4 bases at V and 0 bases at J, with 14 bases in the middle. Germline lookup yields CDR1 SGDLS and CDR2 YYNGEE. CDR3 sequence reads: CASSPSGLSSYEQYF. The CDR3 nucleotides are TGTGCCAGCAGCCCAAGCGGTTTAAGCTCCTACGAGCAGTACTTC.

The chain has TRBV30 and TRBJ1-4; D gene ambiguous. Germline V gene lookup returns CDR1 GTSNPN and CDR2 SVGIG (reference sequence). V dropped 5 bases and J dropped 7 bases, with 8 bases sitting between them. The CDR3 runs to 11 residues. The CDR3, as DNA: TGTGCCTGGGGACGCCCTGAAAAACTGTTTTTT. Amino acids: CAWGRPEKLFF.

The count of this clonotype is one. V gene TRBV18 combines with J gene TRBJ2-4, with D unresolved. V lost 6 bases and J lost 1, with 13 bases in between. This CDR3 contains 15 residues. Germline CDR1 reads KGHSH; CDR2 reads LQKENI. This CDR3 is CASSPGGMAKNIQYF. DNA for the CDR3: TGTGCCAGCTCCCCAGGTGGTATGGCCAAAAACATTCAGTACTTC.

The rearrangement joins TRBV29-1 to TRBJ1-2, with a weak D call TRBD1 (5 bases). The V and J ends lost 6 bases and 2 bases respectively, with 7 bases between them. Germline V CDR1 and CDR2: SQVTM, ANQGSEA. The CDR3 has 11 amino acids. The CDR3 spells CSVRQNYGYTF. The DNA for the CDR3 is TGCAGCGTCCGACAGAACTATGGCTACACCTTC. Combining the CDR3 with reference TRBV29-1 and TRBJ1-2 gives the whole variable domain SAVISQKPSRDICQRGTSLTIQCQVDSQVTMMFWYRQQPGQSLTLIATANQGSEATYESGFVIDKFPISRPNLTFSTLTVSNMSPEDSSIYLCSVRQNYGYTFGSGTRLTVV.

The chain combines TRBV29-1 with TRBJ2-5; 7 positions agree with TRBD1. The CDR3 totals 15 residues. J gave up 4 bases and V 7 bases, and 15 bases lay outside the gene matches. Per the germline V gene, CDR1 is SQVTM and CDR2 is ANQGSEA. CDR3: CSARLRDRVRETQYF. CDR3 DNA: TGCAGCGCCAGACTCCGGGACAGAGTTAGAGAGACCCAGTACTTC. The full variable domain, its missing parts supplied by reference TRBV29-1 and TRBJ2-5, is SAVISQKPSRDICQRGTSLTIQCQVDSQVTMMFWYRQQPGQSLTLIATANQGSEATYESGFVIDKFPISRPNLTFSTLTVSNMSPEDSSIYLCSARLRDRVRETQYFGPGTRLLVL.

This clonotype was counted a few times. The V gene is TRBV30, the J gene TRBJ1-2, with D maybe TRBD1 (5 bases). CDR1 is GTSNPN and CDR2 is SVGIG in the germline V gene (reference sequence). Trimming left V 0 bases short and J 4 bases short, with 12 bases between. The length of the CDR3 is 14 residues. This CDR3 is CAWSVSDNGYGYTF. In DNA form, the CDR3 reads TGTGCCTGGAGTGTGTCGGACAATGGCTATGGCTACACCTTC. The full variable domain, completed using reference TRBV30 and TRBJ1-2, is SQTIHQWPATLVQPVGSPLSLECTVEGTSNPNLYWYRQAAGRGLQLLFYSVGIGQISSEVPQNLSASRPQDRQFILSSKKLLLSDSGFYLCAWSVSDNGYGYTFGSGTRLTVV.

The chain uses TRBV29-1 and TRBJ2-5; 9 nucleotides match TRBD1. Per germline, CDR1 SQVTM and CDR2 ANQGSEA. This CDR3 comprises 13 residues. V shed 7 bases, J shed 3 bases, and the junction held 6 bases outside the gene matches. The CDR3 sequence is CSAERTGEETQYF. The CDR3 nucleotides read TGCAGCGCCGAAAGGACAGGGGAAGAGACCCAGTACTTC. The whole variable domain, remainder taken from reference TRBV29-1 and TRBJ2-5, is SAVISQKPSRDICQRGTSLTIQCQVDSQVTMMFWYRQQPGQSLTLIATANQGSEATYESGFVIDKFPISRPNLTFSTLTVSNMSPEDSSIYLCSAERTGEETQYFGPGTRLLVL.

The CDR3 bases are TGCAGCGTTGAAGCACAGCACAATGAGCAGTTCTTC. Amino acids: CSVEAQHNEQFF. V and J are TRBV29-1 and TRBJ2-1; no firm D call. V was clipped by 1 base and J by 5 bases, with 6 bases between them. This CDR3 has 12 residues. Germline V gene sequence: CDR1 SQVTM, CDR2 ANQGSEA.

The V gene is TRBV9, the J gene TRBJ2-1; 14 nucleotides match TRBD2. Germline V gene lookup returns CDR1 SGDLS and CDR2 YYNGEE. The V gene end was trimmed by 2 bases and the J gene end by 2 bases; junction bases not matched to a gene: 3. The CDR3 spans 17 residues. The CDR3 loop reads CASSVRLAGGPYNEQFF. DNA of the CDR3: TGTGCCAGCAGCGTGCGACTAGCGGGGGGGCCCTACAATGAGCAGTTCTTC.

The chain joins TRBV27 to TRBJ2-1, with 11 bases fitting TRBD2. This CDR3 spans 15 amino acids. CDR1 and CDR2 (germline): MNHEY, SMNVEV (reference sequence). V shed 6 bases and J 9 bases; nucleotides not matched to a gene: 10. The CDR3 here is CASRLRAGLAVEQFF. Here the CDR3 DNA reads TGTGCCAGCAGACTTCGCGCGGGACTAGCGGTTGAGCAGTTCTTC.

The chain uses TRBV29-1 and TRBJ1-1, with 9 bases aligning to TRBD1. V dropped 8 bases and J dropped 3; count of bases not matched to a gene: 7. CDR3 length: 13 residues. Looked up from germline, CDR1 is SQVTM and CDR2 is ANQGSEA. The CDR3 sequence is CSPLGQGDTEAFF. The CDR3 DNA sequence: TGCAGCCCACTGGGACAGGGAGACACTGAAGCTTTCTTT.

This clonotype showed up just once. The chain recombines TRBV27 with TRBJ2-5; possibly TRBD1 for D (5 bases). Trimming stripped 5 bases from V and 5 bases from J, with 15 bases between. Germline lookup yields CDR1 MNHEY and CDR2 SMNVEV (reference sequence). CDR3 size: 14 residues. In nucleotides, the CDR3 is TGTGCCAGCAGTCCCACCTCAGGGTTGGAGACCCAGTACTTC. This gives the protein CASSPTSGLETQYF.

V is TRBV11-1 and J is TRBJ2-7; D might be TRBD1 (5 bases). Germline V CDR1 and CDR2: SGHAT, FQDESV (reference sequence). V was pared by 5 bases and J by 4 bases, with 18 bases between. CDR3 length: 15 residues. The CDR3 loop reads CASSPSDTVGYEQYV. DNA for the CDR3: TGTGCCAGCAGCCCGTCGGACACGGTGGGGTACGAGCAGTACGTC.

The CDR3 spells CSVLRDRGLEPTNEQFF. As DNA, the CDR3 is TGCAGCGTCCTCCGGGACAGGGGACTAGAGCCTACCAATGAGCAGTTCTTC. This sequence joins TRBV29-1 and TRBJ2-1; 10 bases line up with TRBD1. Looked up from germline, CDR1 is SQVTM and CDR2 is ANQGSEA. This CDR3 region has 17 residues. V lost 6 bases to trimming and J lost 6 bases; unmatched junction nucleotides: 17.

The chain links TRBV20-1 to TRBJ2-7; no reliable D call. Germline lookup yields CDR1 DFQATT and CDR2 SNEGSKA (reference sequence). V lost 6 bases and J lost 6, with 21 bases in between. CDR3 size: 14 residues. This CDR3 reads CSALRTFNRPEQYF. The CDR3 nucleotides are TGCAGTGCGCTAAGGACCTTCAATCGTCCCGAGCAGTACTTC.

V and J are TRBV9 and TRBJ1-4, with TRBD1 identical over 12 bases. CDR1 is SGDLS, CDR2 YYNGEE, per germline. The length of the CDR3 is 15 residues. With 4 bases clipped from V and 8 bases from J, the junction kept 6 bases outside the gene matches. CDR3 in amino acids: CASSRGTGGREKLFF. Written as DNA, the CDR3 is TGTGCCAGCAGCCGAGGGACAGGGGGCAGGGAAAAACTGTTTTTT.

The J gene is TRBJ1-2, the V gene TRBV20-1; D uncertain. The CDR3 spans 13 residues. V was cut by 2 bases and J by 3 bases, with 10 bases left in between. The germline CDR1 and CDR2 sequences are DFQATT and SNEGSKA (reference sequence). CDR3 residues: CSARSGVDYGYTF. CDR3 sequence (DNA): TGCAGTGCTAGATCCGGGGTGGACTATGGCTACACCTTC.

V usage is TRBV24-1 and J usage is TRBJ1-2; D ambiguous. The V end lost 8 bases, the J end lost 0 bases, and 9 bases lay between the germline ends. The CDR3 is 13 amino acids. Germline V gene sequence: CDR1 KGHDR, CDR2 SFDVKD. This chain's CDR3 is CATTADPNYGYTF. The CDR3 DNA sequence: TGTGCCACCACGGCAGATCCTAACTATGGCTACACCTTC.

CDR3 DNA: TGCAGCGTTGAACGGGGCGCCTACAATGAGCAGTTCTTC. Translating it yields CSVERGAYNEQFF. The rearrangement joins TRBV29-1 to TRBJ2-1; the D gene could be TRBD1 or TRBD2 (5 bases each). Trimming shortened V by 2 bases and J by 2 bases, and 7 bases separated the two germline ends. The CDR3 is 13 amino acids. CDR1 is SQVTM and CDR2 is ANQGSEA in the germline V gene.

The rearrangement uses TRBV2 and TRBJ2-1; no clear D. The germline V gene has CDR1 SNHLY and CDR2 FYNNEI. V lost 8 bases and J lost 7, with 15 bases in between. This CDR3 has 13 residues. CDR3 residues: CASQDDAQNEQFF. Written as DNA, the CDR3 is TGTGCCAGCCAGGACGATGCCCAGAATGAGCAGTTCTTC. The whole variable domain, remainder taken from reference TRBV2 and TRBJ2-1, is EPEVTQTPSHQVTQMGQEVILRCVPISNHLYFYWYRQILGQKVEFLVSFYNNEISEKSEIFDDQFSVERPDGSNFTLKIRSTKLEDSAMYFCASQDDAQNEQFFGPGTRLTVL.

This chain connects TRBV7-9 to TRBJ2-7; 9 bases agree with TRBD1. This CDR3 contains 14 residues. V dropped 5 bases and J dropped 5; count of bases not matched to a gene: 7. Germline CDR1 is SEHNR and CDR2 is FQNEAQ (reference sequence). The CDR3 is CASSQTGQGHEQYF. DNA for the CDR3: TGTGCCAGCAGCCAGACGGGACAGGGCCACGAGCAGTACTTC.

The gene calls are TRBV9 and TRBJ1-6; D is unclear. Germline CDR1 SGDLS, CDR2 YYNGEE. This CDR3 region has 13 residues. With 0 bases removed from V and 8 bases from J, the gap between germline ends came to 6 bases. This CDR3 reads CASSVGTDSPLHF. The CDR3 DNA sequence: TGTGCCAGCAGCGTAGGGACCGATTCACCCCTCCACTTT. Full variable domain (outside the CDR3, taken from reference TRBV9 and TRBJ1-6): DSGVTQTPKHLITATGQRVTLRCSPRSGDLSVYWYQQSLDQGLQFLIQYYNGEERAKGNILERFSAQQFPDLHSELNLSSLELGDSALYFCASSVGTDSPLHFGNGTRLTVT.

V gene TRBV7-9 combines with J gene TRBJ2-1; weak D call: TRBD1 (6 bases). Germline-derived CDR1 and CDR2 are SEHNR and FQNEAQ (reference sequence). V lost 3 bases, J lost 4 bases, and 10 bases lay in between. The length of the CDR3 is 14 residues. The CDR3, as DNA: TGTGCCAGCAGCTTTACTACAGGGTACAATGAGCAGTTCTTC. This encodes CASSFTTGYNEQFF.

For the CDR3, the DNA is TGCAGCGTTGTTCGTCGGGGGCTGTACTACGAGCAGTACTTC. Encoded protein: CSVVRRGLYYEQYF. The V call is TRBV29-1, the J call TRBJ2-7, with D perhaps assigned TRBD1 or TRBD2 (6 bases each). CDR1 SQVTM and CDR2 ANQGSEA come from the germline V gene. The CDR3 covers 14 residues. The V and J ends lost 4 bases and 3 bases respectively, with 16 bases between them.

J is TRBJ2-7 and V is TRBV5-6, with TRBD1 matching 10 bases. Germline V gene data show CDR1 as SGHDT and CDR2 as YYEEEE. The CDR3 is 16 residues long. Trimming removed 4 bases from V and 7 bases from J; junction bases left unmatched: 14. CDR3 DNA sequence: TGTGCCAGCAGCGGACTTGGGTACGGGACAGGGGAGGAGCAGTACGTC. Its translation is CASSGLGYGTGEEQYV.